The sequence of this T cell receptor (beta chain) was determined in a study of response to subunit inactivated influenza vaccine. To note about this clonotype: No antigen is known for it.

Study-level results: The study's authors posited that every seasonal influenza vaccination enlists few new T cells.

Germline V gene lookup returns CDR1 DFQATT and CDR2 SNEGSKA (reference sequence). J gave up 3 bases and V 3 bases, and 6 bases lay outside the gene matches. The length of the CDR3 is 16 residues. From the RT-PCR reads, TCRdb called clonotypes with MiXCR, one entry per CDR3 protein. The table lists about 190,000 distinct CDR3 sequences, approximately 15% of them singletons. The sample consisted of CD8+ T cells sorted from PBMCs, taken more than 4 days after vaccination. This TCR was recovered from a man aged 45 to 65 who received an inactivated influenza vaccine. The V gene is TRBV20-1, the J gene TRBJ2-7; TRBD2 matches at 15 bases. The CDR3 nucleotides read TGCAGTGCTAGTCCCCGGACTAGCGGGAGGGACTACGAGCAGTACTTC. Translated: CSASPRTSGRDYEQYF.